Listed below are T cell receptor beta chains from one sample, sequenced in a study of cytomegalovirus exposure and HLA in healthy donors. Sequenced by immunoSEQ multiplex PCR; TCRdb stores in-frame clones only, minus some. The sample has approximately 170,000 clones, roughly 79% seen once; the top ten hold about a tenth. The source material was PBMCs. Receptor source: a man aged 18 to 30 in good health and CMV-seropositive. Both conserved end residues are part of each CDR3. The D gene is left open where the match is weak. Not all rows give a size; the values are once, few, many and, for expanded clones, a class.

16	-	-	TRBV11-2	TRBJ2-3	CASSLDLGGGMDTQYF	TGTGCCAGCAGCTTAGATCTGGGGGGTGGGATGGATACGCAGTATTTT
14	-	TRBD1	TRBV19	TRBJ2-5	CASSIGTGDPTQYF	TGTGCCAGTAGTATTGGGACAGGGGACCCGACCCAGTACTTC
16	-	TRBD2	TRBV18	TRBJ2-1	CASSPSTSGRRSEQFF	TGTGCCAGCTCACCATCGACTAGCGGGAGGCGGAGTGAGCAGTTCTTC
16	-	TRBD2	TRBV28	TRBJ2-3	CASSPRRAGGTDTQYF	TGTGCCAGCAGTCCTCGGAGGGCGGGAGGGACAGATACGCAGTATTTT
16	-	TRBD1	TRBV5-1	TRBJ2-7	CASSPVWTGTNYEQYF	TGCGCCAGCAGCCCGGTTTGGACAGGGACGAACTACGAGCAGTACTTC
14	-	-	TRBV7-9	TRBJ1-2	CASSLMGREYGYTF	TGTGCCAGCAGCTTAATGGGGCGAGAATATGGCTACACCTTC
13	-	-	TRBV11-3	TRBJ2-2	CTSRRGPAGELFF	TGTACCAGCAGGAGGGGGCCAGCCGGGGAGCTGTTTTTT
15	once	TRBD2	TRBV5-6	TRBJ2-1	CASSSTSGGDNEQFF	TGTGCCAGCAGCTCTACTAGTGGGGGGGACAATGAGCAGTTCTTC
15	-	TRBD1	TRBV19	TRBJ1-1	CASSIRGQGASEAFF	TGTGCCAGTAGTATCAGGGGACAGGGGGCATCTGAAGCTTTCTTT
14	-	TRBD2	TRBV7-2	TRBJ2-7	CASSLLGRPYEQYF	TGTGCCAGCAGCTTACTCGGGAGGCCATACGAGCAGTACTTC
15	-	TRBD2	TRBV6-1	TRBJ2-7	CASRHRGLAGDEQYF	TGTGCCAGCCGTCACCGGGGGCTAGCGGGAGACGAGCAGTACTTC
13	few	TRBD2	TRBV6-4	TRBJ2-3	CASSEREPDTQYF	TGTGCCAGCAGTGAGCGGGAGCCAGATACGCAGTATTTT
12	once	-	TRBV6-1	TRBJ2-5	CATRGIKQTQYF	TGTGCTACTAGAGGTATAAAACAGACCCAGTACTTC
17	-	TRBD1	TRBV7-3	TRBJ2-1	CASSKTGGAGPTNEQFF	TGTGCCAGCAGCAAGACAGGGGGCGCGGGACCTACCAATGAGCAGTTCTTC
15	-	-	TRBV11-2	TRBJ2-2	CASSSVRPGTGELFF	TGTGCCAGCAGCTCCGTGCGGCCGGGGACCGGGGAGCTGTTTTTT
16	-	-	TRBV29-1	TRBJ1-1	CSVEDPSRGRATEAFF	TGCAGCGTTGAAGATCCCTCCAGGGGAAGGGCCACTGAAGCTTTCTTT
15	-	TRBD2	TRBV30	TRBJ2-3	CAWTWGGTSTDTQYF	TGTGCCTGGACCTGGGGGGGTACTAGCACAGATACGCAGTATTTT
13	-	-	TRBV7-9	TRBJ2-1	CASSPGGFGEQFF	TGTGCCAGCAGCCCAGGAGGGTTCGGTGAGCAGTTCTTC
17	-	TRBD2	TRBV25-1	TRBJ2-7	CASSEWESSGRPSEQYF	TGTGCCAGCAGTGAATGGGAAAGCAGCGGGAGGCCGTCCGAGCAGTACTTC
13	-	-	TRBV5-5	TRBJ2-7	CASSWMRQSEQYF	TGTGCCAGCAGCTGGATGAGACAGTCGGAGCAGTACTTC
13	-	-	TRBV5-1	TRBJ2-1	CASSLGTVREQFF	TGCGCCAGCAGCTTGGGGACAGTCCGTGAGCAGTTCTTC
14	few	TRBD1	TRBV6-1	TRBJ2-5	CASRRQGTEETQYF	TGTGCCAGCAGGCGACAGGGGACGGAAGAGACCCAGTACTTC
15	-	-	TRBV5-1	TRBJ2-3	CASSLGRGGTDTQYF	TGCGCCAGCAGCTTGGGGCGGGGTGGCACAGATACGCAGTATTTT
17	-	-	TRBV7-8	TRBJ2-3	CASSWPVVGARTDTQYF	TGTGCCAGCAGCTGGCCCGTAGTGGGGGCCCGCACAGATACGCAGTATTTT
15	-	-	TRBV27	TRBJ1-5	CASSLAGLSNQPQHF	TGTGCCAGCAGTTTAGCTGGCCTTAGCAATCAGCCCCAGCATTTT
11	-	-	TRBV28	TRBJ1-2	CASTSNYGYTF	TGTGCCAGCACCTCTAACTATGGCTACACCTTC
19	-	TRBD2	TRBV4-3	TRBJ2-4	CASSQVGQGGDLAKNIQYF	TGCGCCAGCAGCCAAGTGGGGCAGGGAGGGGATTTAGCCAAAAACATTCAGTACTTC
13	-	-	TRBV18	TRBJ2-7	CASSPTSLREQYF	TGTGCCAGCTCACCTACCAGTTTGCGGGAGCAGTACTTC
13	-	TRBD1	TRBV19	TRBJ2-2	CATGTGDTGELFF	TGTGCCACCGGGACAGGGGACACCGGGGAGCTGTTTTTT
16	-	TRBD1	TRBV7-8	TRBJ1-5	CASRPRRDRVDQPQHF	TGTGCCAGCAGACCCCGCCGGGACAGGGTAGATCAGCCCCAGCATTTT
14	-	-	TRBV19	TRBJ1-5	CASSTRQLGQPQHF	TGTGCCAGTAGTACTCGACAGCTCGGGCAGCCCCAGCATTTT
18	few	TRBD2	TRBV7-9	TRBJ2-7	CASSLGGASGTSSYEQYF	TGTGCCAGCAGCTTAGGTGGGGCTAGCGGGACGAGCTCCTACGAGCAGTACTTC
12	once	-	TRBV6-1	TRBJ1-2	CASSEEGKGYTF	TGTGCCAGCAGTGAAGAGGGGAAAGGCTACACCTTC
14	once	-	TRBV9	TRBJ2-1	CASSDTGATDEQFF	TGTGCCAGCAGCGACACCGGAGCGACCGATGAGCAGTTCTTC
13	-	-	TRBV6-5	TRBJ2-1	CASSYYSTDEQFF	TGTGCCAGCAGTTACTACTCTACGGATGAGCAGTTCTTC
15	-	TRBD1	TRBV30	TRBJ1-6	CACGDRGLTNSPLHF	TGTGCCTGTGGGGACAGGGGATTAACTAATTCACCCCTCCACTTT
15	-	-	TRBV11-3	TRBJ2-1	CASSPGGLPYNEQFF	TGTGCCAGCAGCCCCGGCGGACTCCCCTACAATGAGCAGTTCTTC
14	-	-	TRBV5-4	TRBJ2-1	CASSFHPSDNEQFF	TGTGCCAGCAGCTTCCACCCTTCAGACAATGAGCAGTTCTTC
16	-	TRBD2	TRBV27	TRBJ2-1	CASRILGTSGRNEQFF	TGTGCCAGCAGAATCCTCGGGACTAGCGGGAGGAATGAGCAGTTCTTC
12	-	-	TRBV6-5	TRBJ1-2	CASKALGHGYTF	TGTGCCAGCAAAGCCCTGGGGCACGGCTACACCTTC
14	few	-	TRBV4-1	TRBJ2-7	CASSQGDSSYEQYF	TGCGCCAGCAGCCAAGGGGACTCCTCCTACGAGCAGTACTTC
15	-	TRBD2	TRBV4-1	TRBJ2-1	CASSQVLVGGNEQFF	TGCGCCAGCAGCCAAGTTCTAGTGGGGGGGAATGAGCAGTTCTTC
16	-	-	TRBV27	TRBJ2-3	CASSPLGGAPTDTQYF	TGTGCCAGCAGCCCCCTTGGCGGAGCTCCCACAGATACGCAGTATTTT
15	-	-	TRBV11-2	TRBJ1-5	CASSLWSGPNQPQHF	TGTGCCAGCAGCTTATGGTCAGGTCCCAATCAGCCCCAGCATTTT
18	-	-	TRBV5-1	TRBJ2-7	CASSLEQGSREALYEQYF	TGCGCCAGCAGCTTGGAGCAGGGGAGTCGGGAGGCCCTCTACGAGCAGTACTTC
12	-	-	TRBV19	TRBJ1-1	CASMAGRTEAFF	TGTGCCAGTATGGCAGGGCGGACTGAAGCTTTCTTT
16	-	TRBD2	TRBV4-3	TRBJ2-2	CASSQAGLADTGELFF	TGCGCCAGCAGCCAAGCAGGCCTAGCGGACACCGGGGAGCTGTTTTTT